This T cell receptor (beta chain) was captured by sequencing in a study of blood T cell repertoires in COVID-19. CDR3 length: 15 residues. With V trimmed by 6 bases and J by 4 bases, 7 bases remained unmatched. Germline V gives CDR1 MDHEN, CDR2 SYDVKM. Clones were sequenced by immunoSEQ multiplex PCR, and TCRdb holds only the in-frame ones, with some missing. This sample has around 80,000 clones, with roughly four fifths found just once. Sequencing was carried out using peripheral blood. The chain has TRBV28 and TRBJ1-2; TRBD1 agrees at 11 bases. The sequence was obtained from a man in his sixties with acute or convalescent COVID-19. The CDR3 DNA reads as TGTGCCAGCAGCCTCAGGACAGGGGGCCTCTATGGCTACACCTTC. Amino acids: CASSLRTGGLYGYTF.